Sequencing of this T cell receptor (beta chain) was carried out in a study of T cells in Graves' hyperthyroidism and ophthalmopathy. Amplified TCR beta CDR3 regions derived from RNA transcripts. HTBI primers were employed in a first-round RT-PCR of the TCR CDR3. TCRdb reprocessed the multiplex PCR reads via MiXCR and lists one record per CDR3 protein. In the table there are approximately 330,000 distinct CDR3 sequences, 15% to 20% of which are singletons. CDR3 size: 12 residues. From germline, CDR1 is MNHNS and CDR2 SASEGT. V dropped 5 bases and J dropped 4 bases, with 9 bases sitting between them. This chain links TRBV6-1 with TRBJ2-7, with no clear D. This TCR derives from a woman aged 50 to 65 with Graves' hyperthyroidism. The sample was blood. CDR3 region: CASSRPIYEQYV. CDR3 bases: TGTGCCAGCAGTCGACCCATATACGAGCAGTACGTC.